This T cell receptor (beta chain) was sequenced in a study of OX40 agonist ivuxolimab in advanced cancers. Assay used: immunoSEQ multiplex PCR; TCRdb lists only in-frame clones, some missing. The table includes approximately 44,000 clones, more than 65% detected once. The germline V and J ends were trimmed by 7 bases and 12 bases, with 19 bases remaining between them. This CDR3 is built from 14 residues. CDR1 is KGHSY, CDR2 FQNENV, per germline. This clone was counted once. This clonotype was obtained from an adult with an advanced solid tumor such as melanoma, head and neck, liver or kidney cancer. The material was CD4+ or CD8+ T cells sorted from blood, obtained in a trial of the OX40 agonist ivuxolimab. The rearrangement joins TRBV16 to TRBJ1-6; D unclear. CDR3 protein: CASIPVIEQRPLHF. CDR3 in DNA: TGTGCCAGCATACCCGTGATAGAGCAAAGACCCCTCCACTTT.